The rows below give T cell receptor beta chains drawn from one sample of a study of blood T cells in healthy people across ages. Via MiXCR, TCRdb re-called the 5' RACE reads, giving one row per CDR3 protein. This sample carries some 1,000,000 distinct CDR3 sequences, almost 25% of them seen once, and the ten largest clones take around 0.75%. These data also formed part of another study, on T cells of mothers and their children.

Specimen: blood. The source is a girl aged 2 to 9 in good health. Each CDR3 is given with its conserved first and last residue.

V	CDR3
TRBV9	CASSVGVGEKLFF
TRBV20-1	CSARALRLAGGSYNEQFF
TRBV12-3/TRBV12-4	CASSSSFTSQAGELFF
TRBV4-1	CASSQENREPDTQYF
TRBV6-2/TRBV6-3	CASNSDLDTEAFF
TRBV3-1	CASSHWGTSSCNEQFF
TRBV14	CASSQGHGRAYEQYF
TRBV3-1	CASSQGGLLRETQYF
TRBV18	CASSPQQGPSPLHF
TRBV2	CASSGRYMPLAKNIQYF
TRBV20-1	CSARDSFLADTQYF
TRBV9	CASSVTGSEQYF
TRBV27	CASSLSVGGISYEQYF
TRBV7-9	CASSLDPDSEQFF
TRBV7-2	CASSFRGEGSPLHF
TRBV28	CASSSFPFRVFGNTIYF
TRBV5-5	CASSLLVVGEQFF
TRBV7-3	CASSNKAGEVETQYF
TRBV7-2	CASSWGGGAQETQYF
TRBV27	CATSRYGTDTQYF
TRBV4-1	CASSQVGGILDYGYTF
TRBV7-9	CASSPSAGNTEAFF
TRBV7-9	CASSLILSGGGNTIYF
TRBV28	CASSSGRGQGVAETQYF
TRBV12-3/TRBV12-4	CASSFRSNQETQYF
TRBV20-1	CSARDGWRETQYF
TRBV18	CASSPLPGLVGETQYF
TRBV2	CASRRLAGDTGELFF
TRBV5-5	CASSFIPGGGNTIYF
TRBV12-3/TRBV12-4	CASIPTMGSNQPQHF
TRBV3-1	CASSQDVTGAKQFF
TRBV7-9	CASSFVSGYNSPLHF
TRBV27	CASSWVHTATNEKLFF
TRBV12-3/TRBV12-4	CASGHITGTTTNTGELFF
TRBV29-1	CSVEIPGTDTQYF
TRBV20-1	CSVGGVTYNEQFF
TRBV7-6	CASSPDRGTGHVLTF
TRBV20-1	CSARDFRGSLNEQFF
TRBV29-1	CSDGDRGGDGYTF
TRBV7-3	CASSLRDSSYSLNTEAFF
TRBV7-9	CASSRGAYYNEQFF
TRBV9	CASSVQSQLAGGTDTQYF
TRBV28	CASSPDRGDQETQYF
TRBV9	CASSADGLSDNEQFF
TRBV5-1	CANSLALNEQFF
TRBV11-2	CASRSSLRTEETQYF
TRBV2	CASSEVAGLGEQYF
TRBV29-1	CSVEEGLIDEQFF
TRBV27	CASSLVQGHGYTF
TRBV12-3/TRBV12-4	CASSLGNQGSEQYF
TRBV12-3/TRBV12-4	CASSFERRDIQYF
TRBV7-3	CASSLERANYGYTF
TRBV27	CASRDRGHDYGYTF
TRBV9	CASSPSGDIAKNIQYF
TRBV12-3/TRBV12-4	CASSFYRAFDEQYF